The clone carrying this T cell receptor beta chain was detected only a few times. Its matching antigen is unknown. The data derive from a study of T cell responses to AZD1222 COVID-19 vaccine. Germline V gene lookup returns CDR1 SGHTA and CDR2 FQGNSA. The CDR3 has 15 amino acids. V lost 5 bases and J lost 7, with 17 bases in between. Some clones are missing from TCRdb's copy, which holds only in-frame ones; the method was immunoSEQ multiplex PCR. This table holds 130,000 to 150,000 clones, 70% to 90% found once. General study points: Among AZD1222 vaccinees, only six or seven were seropositive at baseline. Sampling captured repertoires only after the peak T cell response. Clonal diversity may have been underestimated, and the donors were mostly white British, with more females than males.

The rearrangement uses TRBV7-2 and TRBJ1-4; perhaps TRBD1 as D (5 bases). This sequence was found in an adult in good health. The sequencing used peripheral blood, collected on day 0 of AZD1222 vaccination. CDR3: CASSPTGLRGEKLFF. CDR3 DNA: TGTGCCAGCAGCCCAACGGGACTACGGGGTGAAAAACTGTTTTTT.